This T cell receptor beta chain was captured in a study of T-cell memory formation after mild COVID-19. Overall study findings and caveats: Cross-reactive memory seemingly joined, as some responding clones were found in pre-infection memory. Contracting clones localized mainly to CM and EM when CD4+ and mainly to EMRA when CD8+.

TCRdb ran MiXCR on the 5' RACE reads and lists one entry per CDR3 protein. The table records about 400,000 distinct CDR3 sequences, around 22% of them present only once. In its sample, this clonotype was seen a few times. Its antigen is not known. The sequence came from an adult woman who had mild COVID-19 (a few samples of this study predate the infection). Cell type and time point are not known. The specimen was PBMCs or a T cell subset sorted from them (not recorded which).

CDR3 nucleotide sequence: TGTGCCACCCAGCTGGGCACCGGGGAGCTGTTTTTT. Protein product: CATQLGTGELFF. The genes are TRBV10-3 and TRBJ2-2, with D unresolved. V lost 10 bases to trimming and J lost 4 bases, with 10 bases between them. The CDR3 is 12 amino acids. Germline lookup yields CDR1 ENHRY and CDR2 SYGVKD.